This T cell receptor beta chain is drawn from a study of T cells expressing NK-cell markers. The wider study: It was sorted CD3+CD56+NKG2C+, CD3+CD56+NKG2C- and CD3+CD56-NKG2C+ T cells that supplied the TCR beta repertoires. Within the sequenced cohort of eight donors, seven exhibited HCMV seropositivity and one was seronegative.

Remarks on this clonotype: Antigen unknown.

General study results and limits: Evidence did not settle whether expanded NKG2C+ T cell clones targeted HCMV.

The cDNA for TCR beta came from 5'RACE template switching with UMIs. TCRdb re-called the 5' RACE reads and catalogs CDR3 proteins one per entry, DNA excluded. The sample data list roughly 430,000 distinct CDR3 sequences. The CDR3 sequence is 17 residues long. CDR1 and CDR2 from the germline V gene are DFQATT and SNEGSKA (reference sequence). The sample comprised blood T cells: a sorted CD56 or NKG2C T cell subset, CD4+ or CD8+ T cells, or bulk PBMC T cells (not recorded which). The sequence came from a woman between 18 and 69 years old in good health. The rearrangement links TRBV20-1 to TRBJ2-1; TCRdb's D gene call, TRBD2, goes unchecked for lack of DNA. The CDR3 loop is CSAQGLAGGYSYNEQFF.